Presented here are 18 T cell receptor beta chains from one specimen sequenced in a study of blood T cell repertoires in COVID-19. TCRdb's copy holds only in-frame clones and misses some; the assay was immunoSEQ multiplex PCR. The repertoire holds 350,000 or so clones, with approximately 87% as singletons. Sequencing was carried out using peripheral blood. The source is a woman in her 30s with COVID-19, enrolled during active disease.

This clone was counted a few times. The chain is built from TRBV13 and TRBJ2-1, with D possibly TRBD1 on 6 matching bases. This CDR3 has 15 amino acids. Trimming removed 1 base from V and 5 bases from J, with 12 bases in between. CDR1 and CDR2 (germline): PRHDT, FYEKMQ (reference sequence). The CDR3 DNA sequence: TGTGCCAGCAGCTTAGAGGAAGGGGACAACAATGAGCAGTTCTTC. This encodes CASSLEEGDNNEQFF.

The chain combines TRBV4-2 with TRBJ2-5, with 10 bases matching TRBD2. From germline, CDR1 is LGHNA and CDR2 YNFKEQ. V trimming: 0 bases; J trimming: 5 bases; junction bases outside the gene matches: 9. The CDR3 runs to 17 residues. The chain's CDR3 is CASSQDGQREGLETQYF. For the CDR3, the DNA is TGTGCCAGCAGCCAAGATGGGCAGCGGGAGGGCCTGGAGACCCAGTACTTC.

J is TRBJ2-1 and V is TRBV9; 13 nucleotides match TRBD2. Trimming cost V 0 bases and J 10 bases; bases outside gene matches: 1. The CDR3 contains 14 residues. Germline V CDR1 and CDR2: SGDLS, YYNGEE. The CDR3 DNA follows: TGTGCCAGCAGCGTAGTGACTAGCGGGAGGGAGCAGTTCTTC. Amino acid sequence: CASSVVTSGREQFF.

The gene calls are TRBV5-1 and TRBJ2-2, with D maybe TRBD2 (5 bases). Trimming shortened V by 1 base and J by 5 bases, and 15 bases separated the two germline ends. CDR1 is SGHRS, CDR2 YFSETQ, per germline. This CDR3 is 16 amino acids long. DNA of the CDR3: TGCGCCAGCAGCTTGTTTGTTGGAGGAGATACCGGGGAGCTGTTTTTT. Protein sequence: CASSLFVGGDTGELFF.

The chain combines TRBV4-1 with TRBJ2-5, with 7 bases that match TRBD2. V shed 5 bases and J 4 bases; nucleotides not matched to a gene: 13. Per the germline V gene, CDR1 is MGHRA and CDR2 is YSYEKL. The CDR3 is made up of 16 amino acids. The CDR3, as DNA: TGCGCCAGCAGCTACACTGGCGGGGGTGACTCAGAGACCCAGTACTTC. It is translated as CASSYTGGGDSETQYF.

This clone was seen a handful of times. The chain recombines TRBV3-1 (or the pseudogene TRBV3-2) with TRBJ2-5; D uncertain. The germline V and J ends were trimmed by 0 bases and 5 bases, with 7 bases remaining between them. Germline CDR1 LGHDT, CDR2 YNNKEL (reference sequence). This CDR3 has 13 amino acids. CDR3 loop: CASSQERSETQYF. For the CDR3, the DNA is TGTGCCAGCAGCCAAGAAAGGAGTGAGACCCAGTACTTC.

This clone has only a few counts. The chain joins TRBV6-5 to TRBJ1-1, with 10 nucleotides matching TRBD1. J was trimmed by 3 bases and V by 8 bases; bases with no gene match: 3. CDR3 length: 13 residues. Germline V gives CDR1 MNHEY, CDR2 SVGAGI. CDR3 sequence: CASGQGVDTEAFF. CDR3 DNA sequence: TGTGCCAGCGGACAGGGGGTGGACACTGAAGCTTTCTTT.

The CDR3 coding sequence is TGTGCCAGCAGTTACGAGGTGCCGAGCTCCTACAATGAGCAGTTCTTC. Translated, it gives CASSYEVPSSYNEQFF. This sequence joins TRBV6-6 and TRBJ2-1; D uncertain. The germline gives CDR1 MNHNY, CDR2 SVGAGI (reference sequence). Trimming took off 2 bases at V and 0 bases at J, with 11 bases between the two ends. CDR3 length: 16 amino acids.

The chain has TRBV9 and TRBJ2-1; D may be TRBD2 (6 bases). Trimming pared 0 bases from V and 0 bases from J, leaving 7 bases between. CDR3 size: 15 residues. Looked up from germline, CDR1 is SGDLS and CDR2 is YYNGEE. CDR3 nucleotide sequence: TGTGCCAGCAGCGTAGTAGCGGTCTCCTACAATGAGCAGTTCTTC. Protein sequence: CASSVVAVSYNEQFF.

This chain connects TRBV5-6 to TRBJ1-1; D unclear. The CDR3 loop spans 14 amino acids. V was shortened by 3 bases and J by 1 base, with 10 bases between the two germline ends. The germline V gene encodes CDR1 SGHDT and CDR2 YYEEEE. CDR3 bases: TGTGCCAGCAGCTCCCTCCTTCCGAACACTGAAGCTTTCTTT. Translating gives CASSSLLPNTEAFF.

The CDR3 sequence: CASSQVASGNEQFF. CDR3 nucleotides: TGCGCCAGCAGCCAAGTGGCTAGCGGAAATGAGCAGTTCTTC. V gene TRBV4-1 combines with J gene TRBJ2-1; 7 bases match TRBD2. V shed 1 base and J 7 bases; nucleotides not matched to a gene: 4. Germline CDR1 reads MGHRA; CDR2 reads YSYEKL. This CDR3 has 14 residues.

The chain carries TRBV7-2 and TRBJ2-7, with 10 positions matching TRBD2. The germline V gene has CDR1 SGHTA and CDR2 FQGNSA. The length of the CDR3 is 18 residues. Trimming took 2 bases from V and 4 from J; bases not matched to a gene: 14. In nucleotides, the CDR3 is TGTGCCAGCAGCTTAAGCTCTGGTTTAGCGGGAGGAGGGTACGAGCAGTACTTC. Its protein is CASSLSSGLAGGGYEQYF.

The chain joins TRBV19 to TRBJ2-1; D call uncertain. The CDR3 has 15 amino acids. Germline assignment: CDR1 LNHDA and CDR2 SQIVND (reference sequence). Trimming left V 6 bases short and J 6 bases short, with 18 bases between. As DNA, the CDR3 is TGTGCCAGTAGCCCTCGGCTAGGCGAGACCAATGAGCAGTTCTTC. Its protein is CASSPRLGETNEQFF. The full variable domain, rest sourced from reference TRBV19 and TRBJ2-1, is DGGITQSPKYLFRKEGQNVTLSCEQNLNHDAMYWYRQDPGQGLRLIYYSQIVNDFQKGDIAEGYSVSREKKESFPLTVTSAQKNPTAFYLCASSPRLGETNEQFFGPGTRLTVL.

This chain uses TRBV28 with TRBJ2-1; TRBD1 might be the D (5 bases). This CDR3 has 14 residues. Germline V lookup: CDR1 MDHEN, CDR2 SYDVKM. The V end lost 10 bases, the J end lost 9 bases, and 22 bases lay between the germline ends. CDR3 protein: CATDEVSGKPEQFF. CDR3 sequence (DNA): TGTGCCACCGACGAAGTATCAGGGAAACCTGAGCAGTTCTTC.

The rearrangement links TRBV27 to TRBJ1-4; D may be TRBD1 (6 bases). Trimming shortened V by 5 bases and J by 4 bases, and 17 bases separated the two germline ends. In germline, CDR1 is MNHEY, CDR2 SMNVEV (reference sequence). The CDR3 loop spans 16 amino acids. The CDR3, as DNA: TGTGCCAGCAGTCCGCTCTTGAGGACAGTTAATGAAAAACTGTTTTTT. As protein: CASSPLLRTVNEKLFF.

In this sample, this clone turned up many times. The J gene is TRBJ1-6, the V gene TRBV30, with TRBD1 matching 9 bases. Per the germline V gene, CDR1 is GTSNPN and CDR2 is SVGIG (reference sequence). The CDR3 is 14 residues long. With 2 bases clipped from V and 9 bases from J, the junction kept 5 bases outside the gene matches. In DNA form, the CDR3 reads TGTGCCTGGAGTCGGGACAGGGAGTTTTCACCCCTCCACTTT. Translated, it gives CAWSRDREFSPLHF.

This chain links TRBV7-9 with TRBJ1-5; no firm D call. Germline V lookup: CDR1 SEHNR, CDR2 FQNEAQ (reference sequence). This CDR3 is built from 12 residues. Trimming removed 8 bases at V and 4 bases at J, with 9 bases between. The CDR3 loop reads CASCRGNQPQHF. Written as DNA, the CDR3 is TGTGCCAGCTGTCGGGGAAATCAGCCCCAGCATTTT.

V usage is TRBV5-6 and J usage is TRBJ1-5, with D possibly being TRBD1 (5 bases). Germline V CDR1 and CDR2: SGHDT, YYEEEE. V lost 3 bases and J lost 6, with 10 bases in between. The CDR3 sequence is 13 residues long. This CDR3 reads CASSWGVGQPQHF. Written as DNA, the CDR3 is TGTGCCAGCAGCTGGGGGGTCGGTCAGCCCCAGCATTTT.